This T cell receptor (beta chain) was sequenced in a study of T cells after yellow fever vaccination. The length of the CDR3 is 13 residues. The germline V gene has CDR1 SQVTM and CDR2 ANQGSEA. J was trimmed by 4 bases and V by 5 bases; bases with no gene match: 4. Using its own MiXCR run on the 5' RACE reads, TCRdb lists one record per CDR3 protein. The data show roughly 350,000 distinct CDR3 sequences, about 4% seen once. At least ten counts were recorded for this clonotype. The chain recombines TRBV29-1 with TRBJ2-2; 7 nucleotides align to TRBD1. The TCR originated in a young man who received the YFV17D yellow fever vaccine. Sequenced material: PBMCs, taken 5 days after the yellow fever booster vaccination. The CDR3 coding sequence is TGCAGCGTTCCGGGACAGAGCACCGGGGAGCTGTTTTTT. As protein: CSVPGQSTGELFF.